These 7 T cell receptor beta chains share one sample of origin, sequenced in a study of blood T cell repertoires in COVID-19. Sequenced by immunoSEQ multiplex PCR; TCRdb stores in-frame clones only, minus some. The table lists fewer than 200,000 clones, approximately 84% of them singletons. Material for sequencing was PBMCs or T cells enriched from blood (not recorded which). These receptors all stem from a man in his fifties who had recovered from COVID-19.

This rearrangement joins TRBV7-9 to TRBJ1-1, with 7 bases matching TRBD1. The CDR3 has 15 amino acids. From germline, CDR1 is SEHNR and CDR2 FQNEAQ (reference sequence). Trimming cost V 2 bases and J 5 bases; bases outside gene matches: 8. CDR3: CASSLSRQGGTEAFF. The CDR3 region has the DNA TGTGCCAGCAGCTTATCGAGACAGGGAGGAACTGAAGCTTTCTTT.

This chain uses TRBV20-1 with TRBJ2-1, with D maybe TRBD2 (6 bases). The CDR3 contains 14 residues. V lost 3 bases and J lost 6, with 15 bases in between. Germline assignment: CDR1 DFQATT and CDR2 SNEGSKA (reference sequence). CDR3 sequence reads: CSASGGVFSNEQFF. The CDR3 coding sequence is TGCAGTGCTAGTGGCGGGGTTTTCTCCAATGAGCAGTTCTTC.

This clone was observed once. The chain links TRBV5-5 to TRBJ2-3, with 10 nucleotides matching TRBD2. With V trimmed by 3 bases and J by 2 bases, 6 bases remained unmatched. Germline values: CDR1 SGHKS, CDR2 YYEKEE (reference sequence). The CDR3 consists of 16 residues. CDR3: CASSSLAGALTDTQYF. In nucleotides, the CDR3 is TGTGCCAGCAGCTCCCTAGCGGGGGCCCTCACAGATACGCAGTATTTT. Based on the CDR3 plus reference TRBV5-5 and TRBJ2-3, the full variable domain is DAGVTQSPTHLIKTRGQQVTLRCSPISGHKSVSWYQQVLGQGPQFIFQYYEKEERGRGNFPDRFSARQFPNYSSELNVNALLLGDSALYLCASSSLAGALTDTQYFGPGTRLTVL.

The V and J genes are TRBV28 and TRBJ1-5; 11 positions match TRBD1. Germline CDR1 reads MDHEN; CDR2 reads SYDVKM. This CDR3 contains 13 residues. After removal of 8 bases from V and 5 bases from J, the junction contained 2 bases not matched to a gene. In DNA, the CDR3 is TGTGCCAGCCGGACAGGGGGCTATCAGCCCCAGCATTTT. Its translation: CASRTGGYQPQHF.

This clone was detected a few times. The CDR3 region is CASRSGTGGNQPQHF. The CDR3 DNA sequence: TGTGCCAGCAGGTCCGGGACAGGGGGGAATCAGCCCCAGCATTTT. V usage is TRBV28 and J usage is TRBJ1-5; 11 bases align to TRBD1. In germline, CDR1 is MDHEN, CDR2 SYDVKM. The V and J ends lost 6 bases and 4 bases, in that order; junction bases with no gene match: 5. This CDR3 contains 15 residues. The full variable domain, in which reference TRBV28 and TRBJ1-5 provide the parts outside the CDR3, is DVKVTQSSRYLVKRTGEKVFLECVQDMDHENMFWYRQDPGLGLRLIYFSYDVKMKEKGDIPEGYSVSREKKERFSLILESASTNQTSMYLCASRSGTGGNQPQHFGDGTRLSIL.

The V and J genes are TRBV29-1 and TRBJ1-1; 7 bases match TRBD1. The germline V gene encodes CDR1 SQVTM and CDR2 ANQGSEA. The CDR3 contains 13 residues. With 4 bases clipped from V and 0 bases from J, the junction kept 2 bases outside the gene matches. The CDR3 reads CSVGQGLNTEAFF. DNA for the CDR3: TGCAGCGTTGGACAGGGTTTGAACACTGAAGCTTTCTTT.

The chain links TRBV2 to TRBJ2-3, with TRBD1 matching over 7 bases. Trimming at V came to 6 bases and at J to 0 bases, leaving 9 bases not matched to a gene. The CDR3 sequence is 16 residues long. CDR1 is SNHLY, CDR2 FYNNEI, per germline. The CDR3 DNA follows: TGTGCCAGCAGGGACAGGTACCCGACTAGCACAGATACGCAGTATTTT. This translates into CASRDRYPTSTDTQYF. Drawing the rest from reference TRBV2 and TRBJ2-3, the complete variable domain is EPEVTQTPSHQVTQMGQEVILRCVPISNHLYFYWYRQILGQKVEFLVSFYNNEISEKSEIFDDQFSVERPDGSNFTLKIRSTKLEDSAMYFCASRDRYPTSTDTQYFGPGTRLTVL.